The 6 T cell receptor beta chains below come from one sample, sequenced in a study of T-cell memory formation after mild COVID-19 (dated by TCRdb to about 2021). The library was obtained by 5' RACE. Sequenced using an Illumina NovaSeq 6000. TCRdb passed the public sequencing reads through fastp at Q25 and MiXCR, retaining productive beta sequences. Under each unique CDR3 protein, matching rows form one entry showing the most common genes and DNA. The sample contains about 400,000 distinct CDR3 sequences, roughly an eighth of them found a single time. 22% of the sample belongs to the ten largest clones. Sequences were obtained from PBMCs or a T cell subset sorted from them (not recorded which). The origin of the receptors is a man aged 18 to 29 who had mild COVID-19 (a few samples of this study predate the infection). The sample titles of this study are shuffled in the database, so cell type and time point are left out; the donor was told from shared clones.

The chain links TRBV4-1 to TRBJ2-7; 7 nucleotides match TRBD2. Per germline, CDR1 MGHRA and CDR2 YSYEKL. The CDR3 is 12 residues long. V gave up 6 bases and J gave up 6 bases; unmatched junction bases: 5. CDR3 bases: TGCGCCAGCAGAGGAGGGACTACCGAGCAGTACTTC. Protein: CASRGGTTEQYF.

The chain has TRBV6-1 and TRBJ2-7; D is ambiguous. Trimming cost V 7 bases and J 0 bases, with 16 bases left between them. CDR1 is MNHNS, CDR2 SASEGT, per germline. This CDR3 has 15 amino acids. This chain's CDR3 is CASKLLLQNSYEQYV. Here the CDR3 DNA reads TGTGCCAGCAAACTGCTTCTCCAGAACTCCTACGAGCAGTACGTC.

J is TRBJ2-5 and V is TRBV7-8; D not resolved. Germline lookup yields CDR1 SGHVS and CDR2 FQNEAQ. The CDR3 sequence is 14 residues long. V dropped 1 base and J dropped 5 bases, with 11 bases sitting between them. The CDR3 reads CASSLGVGWETQYF. Written as DNA, the CDR3 is TGTGCCAGCAGCTTAGGGGTGGGGTGGGAGACCCAGTACTTC.

This clonotype was picked up a small number of times. CDR3 sequence (DNA): TGTGCCACCAGCAGAGAACGCGGGATGAGAAACACCATATATTTT. Its protein product is CATSRERGMRNTIYF. J is TRBJ1-3 and V is TRBV15, with D unclear. The CDR3 runs 15 residues. V lost 0 bases, J lost 5 bases, and 11 bases lay in between. Germline CDR1 and CDR2: LNHNV and YYDKDF (reference sequence).

The sample holds a few counts of this clonotype. The CDR3 DNA reads as TGTGCCAGCAGACCGGGACAAACCCTAGGCTACACCTTC. The encoded protein is CASRPGQTLGYTF. V gene TRBV6-5 combines with J gene TRBJ1-2; tentatively, D is TRBD1 (6 bases). The CDR3 spans 13 residues. Trimming stripped 6 bases from V and 8 bases from J, with 16 bases between. Germline values: CDR1 MNHEY, CDR2 SVGAGI.

The rearrangement uses TRBV6-5 and TRBJ1-1; 7 nucleotides line up with TRBD1. Germline CDR1 is MNHEY and CDR2 is SVGAGI. This CDR3 contains 13 residues. Trimming cost V 6 bases and J 3 bases; bases outside gene matches: 4. The CDR3, as DNA: TGTGCCAGCAGGGAGGGGGCGCACACTGAAGCTTTCTTT. It codes for CASREGAHTEAFF.